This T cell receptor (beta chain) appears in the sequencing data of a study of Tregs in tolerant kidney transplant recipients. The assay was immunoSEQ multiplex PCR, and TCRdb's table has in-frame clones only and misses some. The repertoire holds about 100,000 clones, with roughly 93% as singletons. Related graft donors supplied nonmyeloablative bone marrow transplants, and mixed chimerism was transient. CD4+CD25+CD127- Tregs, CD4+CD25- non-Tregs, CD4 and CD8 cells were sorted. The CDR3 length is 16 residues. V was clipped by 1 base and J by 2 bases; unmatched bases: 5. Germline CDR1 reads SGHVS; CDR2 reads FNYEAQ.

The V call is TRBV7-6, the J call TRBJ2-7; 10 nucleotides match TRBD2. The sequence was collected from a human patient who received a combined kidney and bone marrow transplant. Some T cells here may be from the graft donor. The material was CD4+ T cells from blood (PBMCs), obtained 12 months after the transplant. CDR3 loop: CASSLGLAGVPYEQYF. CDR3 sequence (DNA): TGTGCCAGCAGCTTAGGGCTAGCGGGAGTACCCTACGAGCAGTACTTC. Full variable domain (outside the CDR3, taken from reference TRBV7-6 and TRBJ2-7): GAGVSQSPRYKVTKRGQDVALRCDPISGHVSLYWYRQALGQGPEFLTYFNYEAQQDKSGLPNDRFSAERPEGSISTLTIQRTEQRDSAMYRCASSLGLAGVPYEQYFGPGTRLTVT.